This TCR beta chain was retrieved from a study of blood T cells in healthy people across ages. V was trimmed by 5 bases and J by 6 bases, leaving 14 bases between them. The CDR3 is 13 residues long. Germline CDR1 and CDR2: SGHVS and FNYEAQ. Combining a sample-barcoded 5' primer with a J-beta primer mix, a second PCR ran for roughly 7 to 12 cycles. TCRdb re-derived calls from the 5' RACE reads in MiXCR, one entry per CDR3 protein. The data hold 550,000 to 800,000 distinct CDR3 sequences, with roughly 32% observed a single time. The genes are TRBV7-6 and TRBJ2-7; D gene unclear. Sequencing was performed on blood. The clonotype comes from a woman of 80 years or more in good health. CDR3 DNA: TGTGCCAGCAGCCTATCACACACCCTCGAGCAGTACTTC. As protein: CASSLSHTLEQYF.